This is a list of T cell receptor beta chains from one sample in a study of T cell changes during pregnancy in multiple sclerosis. The repertoire was sequenced with immunoSEQ multiplex PCR; TCRdb's copy has only in-frame clones and lacks some. The sample lists about 38,000 clones, 93% seen once, with around 8.3% in the top ten. Sequencing used CD8+ T cells from peripheral blood mononuclear cells, obtained in the third trimester of pregnancy. The receptors stem from a female donor with multiple sclerosis, enrolled in a pregnancy study. CDR3s include the opening cysteine and the closing phenylalanine or tryptophan. A D gene is named only where the DNA matches it firmly. A clone size is listed for some rows: how often the clone was seen (once, few, many), or a class if it is expanded.

size	V	J	D	CDR3	DNA
once	TRBV5-6	TRBJ1-2	TRBD1	CASSTGTADYGYTF	TGTGCCAGCAGTACCGGGACAGCCGACTATGGCTACACCTTC
.	TRBV5-1	TRBJ2-1	TRBD1	CASSLDRGIHNEQFF	TGCGCCAGCAGCCTAGACAGGGGTATCCACAATGAGCAGTTCTTC
.	TRBV2	TRBJ1-2	TRBD1	CASSERGTVDYTF	TGTGCCAGCAGTGAAAGAGGGACAGTTGACTACACCTTC
.	TRBV4-1	TRBJ2-1	.	CASSQGHEQFF	TGCGCCAGCAGCCAAGGGCATGAGCAGTTCTTC
.	TRBV18	TRBJ1-1	.	CASSPRAGALYTEAFF	TGTGCCAGCTCACCACGAGCAGGGGCCTTGTACACTGAAGCTTTCTTT
.	TRBV15	TRBJ2-1	TRBD2	CATSTLTSGEHNEQFF	TGTGCCACCAGCACGCTGACTAGCGGGGAACACAATGAGCAGTTCTTC
.	TRBV21-1	TRBJ1-3	.	CASSKEFTGSGNTIYF	TGTGCCAGCAGCAAAGAGTTCACTGGGAGTGGAAACACCATATATTTT
.	TRBV27	TRBJ2-2	.	CASKEEFNTGELFF	TGTGCCAGCAAGGAGGAGTTTAACACCGGGGAGCTGTTTTTT
.	TRBV6-6	TRBJ2-7	.	CASIRGENVDEQYF	TGTGCCAGCATCAGGGGTGAGAATGTGGACGAGCAGTACTTC
.	TRBV10-3	TRBJ1-1	TRBD1	CAISESTGDGEAFF	TGTGCCATCAGTGAGTCGACAGGGGACGGTGAAGCTTTCTTT
.	TRBV27	TRBJ1-2	.	CASSFSGDPRYGYTF	TGTGCCAGCAGTTTTTCAGGGGATCCCCGCTATGGCTACACCTTC
.	TRBV7-6	TRBJ1-6	TRBD1	CASSRDRGTSPLHF	TGTGCCAGCAGCCGGGACAGGGGGACTTCACCCCTCCACTTT
.	TRBV4-2	TRBJ1-1	.	CASLLEEKMNTEAFF	TGTGCCAGCTTACTAGAGGAGAAAATGAACACTGAAGCTTTCTTT
.	TRBV7-6	TRBJ1-1	.	CASSAGQLLNTEAFF	TGTGCCAGCAGCGCCGGACAGCTATTGAACACTGAAGCTTTCTTT
.	TRBV18	TRBJ2-7	.	CASSPPERDFTYEQYF	TGTGCCAGCTCACCACCGGAAAGGGACTTCACCTACGAGCAGTACTTC
.	TRBV15	TRBJ2-7	TRBD1	CATSSGTGDYEQYF	TGTGCCACCAGTAGCGGGACAGGGGACTACGAGCAGTACTTC
.	TRBV7-2	TRBJ1-4	TRBD1	CASSSTGTGLNEKLFF	TGTGCCAGCAGCTCCACAGGGACAGGCCTTAATGAAAAACTGTTTTTT
.	TRBV19	TRBJ1-2	.	CASRLRGTPDGYTF	TGTGCCAGTAGGCTTCGCGGGACTCCTGATGGCTACACCTTC
.	TRBV5-8	TRBJ1-1	.	CASSWPGTEAFF	TGTGCCAGCAGTTGGCCGGGAACTGAAGCTTTCTTT
.	TRBV13	TRBJ1-3	TRBD1	CASSDQGQTSGNTIYF	TGTGCCAGCAGCGACCAGGGACAGACCTCTGGAAACACCATATATTTT
.	TRBV6-5	TRBJ1-2	.	CASSYSLVANYGYTF	TGTGCCAGCAGTTACTCGTTGGTAGCTAACTATGGCTACACCTTC
once	TRBV18	TRBJ2-1	.	CASSPVETKNLGNEQFF	TGTGCCAGCTCACCAGTCGAAACTAAGAACTTAGGCAATGAGCAGTTCTTC
.	TRBV29-1	TRBJ1-3	.	CSDPMDSGPGNTIYF	TGCAGCGATCCCATGGACAGTGGCCCTGGAAACACCATATATTTT
.	TRBV9	TRBJ2-3	.	CASSVFSVGTDTQYF	TGTGCCAGCAGCGTCTTCAGCGTGGGCACAGATACGCAGTATTTT
.	TRBV7-8	TRBJ1-5	.	CASSLVGSPGGYSNQPQHF	TGTGCCAGCAGCTTAGTAGGCTCACCGGGGGGTTATAGCAATCAGCCCCAGCATTTT
.	TRBV27	TRBJ2-7	TRBD2	CASKSSGDLEQYF	TGTGCCAGCAAATCCAGCGGGGATCTCGAGCAGTACTTC
.	TRBV28	TRBJ1-5	.	CAMTGQPQHF	TGTGCCATGACAGGTCAGCCCCAGCATTTT
.	TRBV7-6	TRBJ1-6	.	CASSLERGGSPLHF	TGTGCCAGCAGCTTAGAACGCGGGGGTTCACCCCTCCACTTT
.	TRBV5-1	TRBJ2-5	.	CASSSHREETQYF	TGCGCCAGCAGCTCTCACAGGGAAGAGACCCAGTACTTC
.	TRBV11-2	TRBJ2-1	.	CASSRGSGINEQFF	TGTGCCAGCAGCCGGGGGAGTGGCATCAATGAGCAGTTCTTC
.	TRBV2	TRBJ2-1	TRBD2	CASSRGLASYNEQFF	TGTGCCAGCAGTCGGGGACTAGCCTCCTACAATGAGCAGTTCTTC
.	TRBV6-4	TRBJ2-3	TRBD1	CASSGGGSTDTQYF	TGTGCCAGCAGTGGAGGGGGCAGCACAGATACGCAGTATTTT
.	TRBV9	TRBJ1-1	TRBD1	CASSVTGTGVTEAFF	TGTGCCAGCAGCGTAACGGGGACAGGGGTAACTGAAGCTTTCTTT
.	TRBV5-3	TRBJ2-5	TRBD1	CAWFRGQRQETQYF	TGTGCCTGGTTCCGGGGACAGCGACAAGAGACCCAGTACTTC
.	TRBV6-5	TRBJ1-1	.	CASRGGRVTEAFF	TGTGCCAGCAGGGGGGGGCGCGTCACTGAAGCTTTCTTT
once	TRBV15	TRBJ2-1	.	CATSTTAVNNEQFF	TGTGCCACCAGCACCACAGCAGTCAACAATGAGCAGTTCTTC
.	TRBV5-6	TRBJ1-4	TRBD1	CASSWGTDVKGEKLFF	TGTGCCAGCAGCTGGGGGACAGACGTAAAGGGGGAAAAACTGTTTTTT
.	TRBV5-6	TRBJ1-2	.	CASSLGYRQGSPNYGYTF	TGTGCCAGCAGCTTGGGCTACAGGCAGGGCTCCCCGAACTATGGCTACACCTTC
.	TRBV6-1	TRBJ2-3	.	CASSWSSATTDTQYF	TGTGCCAGCAGTTGGTCGTCTGCAACTACAGATACGCAGTATTTT
.	TRBV7-9	TRBJ1-4	TRBD1	CASSSSGTGPEKLFF	TGTGCCAGCAGCTCATCCGGGACAGGCCCTGAAAAACTGTTTTTT
once	TRBV6-5	TRBJ1-1	.	CASSYGPNTEAFF	TGTGCCAGCAGTTACGGCCCGAACACTGAAGCTTTCTTT
.	TRBV11-2	TRBJ2-1	TRBD1	CASSSWAGTGNNEQFF	TGTGCCAGCAGCTCATGGGCTGGGACAGGCAACAATGAGCAGTTCTTC
few	TRBV4-1	TRBJ2-7	TRBD2	CASSPSGAYEQYF	TGCGCCAGCAGCCCTAGCGGGGCCTACGAGCAGTACTTC
.	TRBV10-2	TRBJ2-1	TRBD2	CASSDYTPGGEQFF	TGCGCCAGCAGTGACTACACCCCCGGGGGGGAGCAGTTCTTC
once	TRBV6-1	TRBJ2-7	.	CASSESGPGNEQYF	TGTGCCAGCAGTGAGTCCGGTCCCGGGAACGAGCAGTACTTC
.	TRBV10-3	TRBJ2-1	.	CAISSTREEQFF	TGTGCCATCAGCTCGACTAGGGAAGAGCAGTTCTTC
.	TRBV27	TRBJ1-5	.	CASSPGGGNQPQHF	TGTGCCAGCAGTCCCGGGGGTGGCAATCAGCCCCAGCATTTT
.	TRBV7-3	TRBJ2-1	TRBD2	CASSSSSSGDISYNEQFF	TGTGCCAGCAGCTCCTCGTCTAGCGGGGACATCTCCTACAATGAGCAGTTCTTC
.	TRBV11-2	TRBJ1-6	.	CASSLDQALKSPLHF	TGTGCCAGCAGCTTAGATCAAGCATTGAAGTCACCCCTCCACTTT
.	TRBV2	TRBJ2-5	TRBD1	CASSDRQGEETQYF	TGTGCCAGCAGTGACCGACAGGGCGAGGAGACCCAGTACTTC
.	TRBV27	TRBJ1-2	.	CASSRDKLDGVGGYTF	TGTGCCAGCAGTCGAGACAAACTGGACGGGGTTGGTGGCTACACCTTC
.	TRBV6-5	TRBJ1-2	TRBD1	CASRVRGDYGYTF	TGTGCCAGTCGGGTCAGGGGGGACTATGGCTACACCTTC
.	TRBV9	TRBJ1-2	TRBD1	CASSVARAGGKVGYTF	TGTGCCAGCAGCGTAGCGAGGGCAGGGGGCAAAGTTGGCTACACCTTC
.	TRBV19	TRBJ1-2	TRBD1	CASNWDSSNYGYTF	TGTGCCAGTAACTGGGACAGTTCTAACTATGGCTACACCTTC
.	TRBV2	TRBJ2-5	.	CASSGQTQETQYF	TGTGCCAGCAGTGGACAGACCCAAGAGACCCAGTACTTC